The 4 T cell receptor beta chains below come from one sample, sequenced in a study of shared clonotypes between healthy human individuals (dated by TCRdb to 2020 to 2022). CD8 naive samples were CD45RO-negative cells positively selected for CCR7, giving a CD45RA+CCR7+ population that excluded TemRA cells. The library was prepared using the immunoSEQ multiplex PCR assay. TCRdb retrieved this table from immuneACCESS and kept in-frame rearrangements only. Not all clones are present; in checked studies, unresolved V genes account for under half, and no reason is known for the remainder. This sample is represented by about 680,000 clones; 90% to 95% of them were singletons. Nearly 25% of the sample comes from the top ten. The sample consisted of naive CD8+ T cells sorted from blood. The cell subset or site label of this sample denotes: CD45RA+CCR7+. These receptor sequences come from a man aged 25-40 years in good health.

The V call is TRBV27, the J call TRBJ2-7; perhaps TRBD2 as D (5 bases). The germline V and J ends were trimmed by 5 bases and 2 bases, with 13 bases remaining between them. This CDR3 has 14 residues. CDR1 and CDR2 (germline): MNHEY, SMNVEV (reference sequence). The CDR3 nucleotides are TGTGCCAGCAGTAACATAGGAGGTCCCTACGAGCAGTACTTC. Translated: CASSNIGGPYEQYF.

The chain employs TRBV6-5 and TRBJ2-7; 10 nucleotides line up with TRBD1. The CDR3 runs 14 residues. V was pared by 4 bases and J by 3 bases, with 3 bases of the junction left unmatched. Germline values: CDR1 MNHEY, CDR2 SVGAGI. CDR3 sequence: CASSLGQGRYEQYF. The CDR3 coding sequence is TGTGCCAGCAGTTTGGGACAGGGGCGCTACGAGCAGTACTTC.

The CDR3 region is CASSQIGFTTYEQYF. CDR3 bases: TGCGCCAGCAGCCAAATAGGGTTCACTACCTACGAGCAGTACTTC. The chain employs TRBV4-1 and TRBJ2-7; D is unclear. With 2 bases removed from V and 2 bases from J, the gap between germline ends came to 13 bases. This CDR3 region has 15 residues. Germline CDR1 and CDR2: MGHRA and YSYEKL.

This clone showed up just once. This chain uses TRBV6-1 with TRBJ1-4; D call uncertain. Trimming left V 1 base short and J 5 bases short, with 14 bases between. This CDR3 contains 16 residues. Germline V gene lookup returns CDR1 MNHNS and CDR2 SASEGT. The DNA of the CDR3 is TGTGCCAGCAGTGAAGGGCGGATTGCGAGAAATGAAAAACTGTTTTTT. Its protein product is CASSEGRIARNEKLFF.